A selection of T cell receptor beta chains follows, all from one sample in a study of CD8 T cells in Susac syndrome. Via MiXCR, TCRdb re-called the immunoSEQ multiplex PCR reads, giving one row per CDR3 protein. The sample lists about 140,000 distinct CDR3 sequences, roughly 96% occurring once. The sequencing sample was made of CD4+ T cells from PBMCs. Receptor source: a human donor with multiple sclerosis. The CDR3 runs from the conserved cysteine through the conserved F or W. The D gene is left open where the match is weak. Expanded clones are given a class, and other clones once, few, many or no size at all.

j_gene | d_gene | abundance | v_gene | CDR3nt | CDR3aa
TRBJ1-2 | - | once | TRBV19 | TGTGCCAGCCTAGAAGTGGACTATGGCTACACCTTC | CASLEVDYGYTF
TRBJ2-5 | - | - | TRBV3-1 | TGTGCCAGCAGCCAACGCTCGAACGTCAGAACCCAAGAGACCCAGTACTTC | CASSQRSNVRTQETQYF
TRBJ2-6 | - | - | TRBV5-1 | TGCGCCAGCAGCTCCCCCGCGGGCTCTGGGGCCAACGTCCTGACTTTC | CASSSPAGSGANVLTF
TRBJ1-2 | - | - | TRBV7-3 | TGTGCCAGCAGCTTCCGCCTCCTGGGGGGCTACACCTTC | CASSFRLLGGYTF
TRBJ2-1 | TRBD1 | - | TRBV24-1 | TGTGCCACCAGTGATCCGGGGACAGGGGGAAATGAGCAGTTCTTC | CATSDPGTGGNEQFF
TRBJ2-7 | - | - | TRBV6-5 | TGTGCCAGCAGTACCGGGACAAGCTACGAGCAGTACTTC | CASSTGTSYEQYF
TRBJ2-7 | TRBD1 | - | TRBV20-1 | TGCAGTCGGACAGGGGTTTCCTACGAGCAGTACTTC | CSRTGVSYEQYF
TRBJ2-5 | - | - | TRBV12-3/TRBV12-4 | TGTGCCAGCAGTACTCAAGAGACCCAGTACTTC | CASSTQETQYF
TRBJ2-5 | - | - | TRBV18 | TGTGCCAGCTCACCACCGGTAGGGCTCGAGACCCAGTACTTC | CASSPPVGLETQYF
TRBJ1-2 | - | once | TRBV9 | TGTGCCAGCAGCGCCCAGGGGACTTTCGGCTACACCTTC | CASSAQGTFGYTF
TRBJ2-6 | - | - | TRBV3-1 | TGTGCCAGCAGCCAGGGTTTCGGGGTCCGCTCTGGGGCCAACGTCCTGACTTTC | CASSQGFGVRSGANVLTF
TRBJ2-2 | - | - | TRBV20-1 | TGCAGTACGGACAGATCGAACACCGGGGAGCTGTTTTTT | CSTDRSNTGELFF
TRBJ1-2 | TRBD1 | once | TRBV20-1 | TGCAGTGCTAGAGACACGACAGGGATTGAGGGCTACACCTTC | CSARDTTGIEGYTF